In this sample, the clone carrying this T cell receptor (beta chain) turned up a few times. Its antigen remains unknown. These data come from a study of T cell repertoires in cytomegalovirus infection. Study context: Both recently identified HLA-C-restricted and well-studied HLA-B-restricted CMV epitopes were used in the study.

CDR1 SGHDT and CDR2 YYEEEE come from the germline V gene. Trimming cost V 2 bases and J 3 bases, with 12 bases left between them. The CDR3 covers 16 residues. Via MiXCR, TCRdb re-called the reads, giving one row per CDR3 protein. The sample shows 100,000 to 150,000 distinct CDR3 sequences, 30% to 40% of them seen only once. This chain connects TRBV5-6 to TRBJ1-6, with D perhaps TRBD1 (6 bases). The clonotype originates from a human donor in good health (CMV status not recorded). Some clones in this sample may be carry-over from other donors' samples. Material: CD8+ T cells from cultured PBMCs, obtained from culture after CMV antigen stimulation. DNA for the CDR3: TGTGCCAGCAGCTTTCAGGGACAAATCTATAATTCACCCCTCCACTTT. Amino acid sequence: CASSFQGQIYNSPLHF.